A selection of T cell receptor beta chains follows, all from one sample in a study of T cell changes during pregnancy in multiple sclerosis. TCRdb keeps only in-frame clones here, not all; method: immunoSEQ multiplex PCR. Of 70,000 to 95,000 clones listed, 85% to 95% are singletons. Sequences were derived from peripheral blood, sampled in the third trimester of pregnancy. These receptors all stem from a female donor with multiple sclerosis, enrolled in a pregnancy study. Both conserved end residues are part of each CDR3. D genes are given only for firm matches. Clone size is shown for a subset of rows, as once, few, many or a class of expanded clone.

CDR3 protein,CDR3 DNA,J gene,D gene,clone size,V gene
CASRADRANYGYTF,TGCGCCAGCAGAGCAGACAGGGCTAACTATGGCTACACCTTC,TRBJ1-2,TRBD1,-,TRBV5-1
CASSQQGRGFDEQYF,TGTGCCAGCAGCCAGCAGGGCAGGGGGTTCGACGAGCAGTACTTC,TRBJ2-7,TRBD1,once,TRBV7-9
CASSQGSSYNEQFF,TGCGCCAGCAGTCAGGGTAGCTCCTACAATGAGCAGTTCTTC,TRBJ2-1,-,-,TRBV10-2
CSAARRGLDSYNEQFF,TGCAGCGCCGCACGGCGGGGACTCGACTCCTACAATGAGCAGTTCTTC,TRBJ2-1,-,-,TRBV29-1
CASSLTGAYQETQYF,TGTGCCAGCAGCTTAACAGGGGCGTACCAAGAGACCCAGTACTTC,TRBJ2-5,TRBD1,-,TRBV5-4
CASSLDGQGTGELFF,TGCGCCAGCAGCTTGGACGGACAGGGGACCGGGGAGCTGTTTTTT,TRBJ2-2,TRBD1,-,TRBV5-1
CASSQDSQREIYEQYF,TGTGCCAGCAGCCAAGATTCCCAGCGGGAGATCTACGAGCAGTACTTC,TRBJ2-7,TRBD2,-,TRBV14
CASRPGQSNQPQHF,TGTGCCAGTAGACCTGGACAGAGCAATCAGCCCCAGCATTTT,TRBJ1-5,-,-,TRBV19
CASSSPRQGPYYSGEQYF,TGTGCCAGCAGCTCCCCCCGACAGGGGCCCTATTATTCTGGCGAGCAGTACTTC,TRBJ2-7,TRBD1,-,TRBV11-2
CASSLSLGTGYFF,TGTGCCAGCAGCCTATCATTAGGGACAGGGTACTTCTTC,TRBJ2-1,TRBD1,-,TRBV7-9
CASSDGLASEENEQFF,TGTGCCAGCAGCGACGGACTAGCGTCTGAAGAGAATGAGCAGTTCTTC,TRBJ2-1,TRBD2,-,TRBV11-2
CASSLIEMNTEAFF,TGTGCCAGCAGCTTGATTGAGATGAACACTGAAGCTTTCTTT,TRBJ1-1,-,-,TRBV5-4
CSVESRETYNEQFF,TGCAGCGTTGAATCCAGGGAAACCTACAATGAGCAGTTCTTC,TRBJ2-1,-,-,TRBV29-1
CASSLRSGTQGFPNEQFF,TGTGCCAGCAGCCTTCGGTCGGGAACACAGGGTTTCCCTAATGAGCAGTTCTTC,TRBJ2-1,-,many,TRBV7-9
CASSPSTEAFF,TGTGCCAGCAGTCCTTCGACAGAAGCTTTCTTT,TRBJ1-1,-,-,TRBV6-6
CASSLTGTTNEKLFF,TGTGCCAGCAGCCTTACAGGGACAACTAATGAAAAACTGTTTTTT,TRBJ1-4,-,-,TRBV14
CASTREPGVNEQFF,TGTGCCAGTACCCGGGAGCCGGGGGTCAATGAGCAGTTCTTC,TRBJ2-1,-,-,TRBV19
CASSLVIAGANEQFF,TGCGCCAGCAGCTTGGTAATAGCGGGAGCGAATGAGCAGTTCTTC,TRBJ2-1,TRBD2,-,TRBV5-1
CASSLIRQGGTGELFF,TGTGCCAGCAGCTTGATCCGGCAGGGGGGCACCGGGGAGCTGTTTTTT,TRBJ2-2,-,-,TRBV5-6
CASSFRQGLHNEQFF,TGTGCCAGCAGTTTCCGGCAGGGACTTCACAATGAGCAGTTCTTC,TRBJ2-1,-,-,TRBV28
CASSGLAGAYNEQFF,TGTGCCAGCAGTGGACTAGCGGGCGCCTACAATGAGCAGTTCTTC,TRBJ2-1,TRBD2,-,TRBV6-1
CSVDLGGNYGYTF,TGCAGCGTTGATTTAGGAGGGAACTATGGCTACACCTTC,TRBJ1-2,-,-,TRBV29-1
CASSQANSYEQYF,TGCGCCAGCAGCCAAGCCAACAGTTACGAGCAGTACTTC,TRBJ2-7,-,-,TRBV4-1
CASKTAGREKLFF,TGTGCCAGCAAAACAGCCGGTCGGGAAAAACTGTTTTTT,TRBJ1-4,-,-,TRBV28
CASSLRNLAGVTDTQYF,TGTGCCAGCAGTCTGCGAAACCTAGCGGGAGTCACAGATACGCAGTATTTT,TRBJ2-3,TRBD2,-,TRBV27
CASSLQGFGTQYF,TGTGCCAGCAGCTTACAGGGATTCGGGACCCAGTACTTC,TRBJ2-5,-,-,TRBV7-3
CSALLGTGSYF,TGCAGCGCACTATTAGGGACAGGGTCCTACTTC,TRBJ2-7,TRBD1,once,TRBV29-1
CATSRGEGNTGELFF,TGTGCCACCAGCAGAGGGGAGGGGAACACCGGGGAGCTGTTTTTT,TRBJ2-2,TRBD2,-,TRBV15
CASSLFTGSYEQYF,TGTGCCAGCAGTTTGTTCACCGGCTCCTACGAGCAGTACTTC,TRBJ2-7,-,-,TRBV6-5
CASSLESSGANVLTF,TGTGCCAGCAGCTTAGAATCGTCGGGGGCCAACGTCCTGACTTTC,TRBJ2-6,-,-,TRBV7-9
CATSPGDRSDEKLFF,TGTGCCACCAGTCCGGGGGACAGGTCGGATGAAAAACTGTTTTTT,TRBJ1-4,TRBD1,-,TRBV15
CASSTELLAGGPLRNIQYF,TGCGCCAGCAGCACAGAACTACTAGCGGGAGGGCCCTTAAGGAACATTCAGTACTTC,TRBJ2-4,TRBD2,-,TRBV5-1
CASSGDFDEQFF,TGTGCCAGCAGTGGGGACTTCGATGAGCAGTTCTTC,TRBJ2-1,-,-,TRBV2
CASSQVGGAYEKLFF,TGTGCCAGCAGCCAGGTTGGTGGCGCGTATGAAAAACTGTTTTTT,TRBJ1-4,-,-,TRBV5-8
CASSGSGSVVGEQFF,TGTGCCAGCAGCGGAAGCGGTTCTGTCGTCGGTGAGCAGTTCTTC,TRBJ2-1,-,-,TRBV9
CATYGACYEQYF,TGTGCTACTTATGGTGCGTGTTACGAGCAGTACTTC,TRBJ2-7,-,-,TRBV12-5
CATNGLAGLNEQFF,TGTGCCACCAACGGCCTAGCGGGACTGAATGAGCAGTTCTTC,TRBJ2-1,TRBD2,-,TRBV15
CASSLVASSGNTHTQYF,TGCGCCAGCAGCTTGGTTGCGTCGTCGGGGAACACTCATACGCAGTATTTT,TRBJ2-3,-,-,TRBV5-1
CATRGLAGGYTGELFF,TGTGCCACCAGGGGACTAGCGGGAGGGTACACCGGGGAGCTGTTTTTT,TRBJ2-2,TRBD2,-,TRBV19
CASSPDSSSYNEQFF,TGTGCCAGCAGCCCAGATTCTAGCTCCTACAATGAGCAGTTCTTC,TRBJ2-1,-,few,TRBV7-9
CASSLGGRAYEQYF,TGTGCCAGCAGTTTAGGGGGCCGGGCCTACGAGCAGTACTTC,TRBJ2-7,-,-,TRBV27
CSVGGYSSYEQYF,TGCAGCGTTGGTGGTTACAGCTCCTACGAGCAGTACTTC,TRBJ2-7,-,-,TRBV29-1
CSATGTEPVF,TGCAGTGCTACCGGGACAGAGCCTGTCTTC,TRBJ2-1,TRBD1,-,TRBV20-1
CASGEGGRRLGDGYTF,TGTGCCAGCGGAGAGGGAGGGAGGAGGCTTGGGGATGGCTACACCTTC,TRBJ1-2,-,-,TRBV9
CASSYRAGELFF,TGTGCCAGCAGTTACAGGGCCGGGGAGCTGTTTTTT,TRBJ2-2,-,-,TRBV27
CASSRGTTNEQFF,TGCGCCAGCAGCCGAGGGACTACCAATGAGCAGTTCTTC,TRBJ2-1,TRBD2,-,TRBV5-1
CASSFRNSGRNTGELFF,TGTGCCAGCAGCTTCCGTAATAGCGGGAGGAACACCGGGGAGCTGTTTTTT,TRBJ2-2,TRBD2,-,TRBV11-3
CASSPPWGGSTEAFF,TGTGCCAGCAGTCCACCTTGGGGGGGGAGCACTGAAGCTTTCTTT,TRBJ1-1,-,-,TRBV25-1
CASLSRGSRYNEQFF,TGTGCCAGTCTAAGTAGGGGCTCGAGGTACAATGAGCAGTTCTTC,TRBJ2-1,-,-,TRBV6-6
CASSQVGGYEQYF,TGCGCCAGCAGCCAAGTCGGAGGGTACGAGCAGTACTTC,TRBJ2-7,-,once,TRBV4-1